This entry lists 20 T cell receptor beta chains sequenced from one sample in a study of sequential checkpoint blockade in melanoma. This table comes from immunoSEQ multiplex PCR, and its TCRdb copy is limited to in-frame clones, with some not included. The sample shows 13,000 or so clones, 21% of them seen only once. The treatment is: randomized to nivolumab then ipilimumab (arm A) or the reverse (arm B). The sequenced sample was tumor tissue (inferred from file names), obtained from a patient given nivolumab and ipilimumab in sequence. The receptor set was obtained from a human donor with melanoma.

This clone came up a few times. V gene TRBV14 combines with J gene TRBJ1-2; maybe TRBD1 (6 bases). The CDR3 contains 14 residues. The germline V gene encodes CDR1 SGHDN and CDR2 FVKESK. V was clipped by 4 bases and J by 7 bases, with 16 bases between them. The CDR3: CASSLTPQGFGYTF. In DNA form, the CDR3 reads TGTGCCAGCAGCCTCACTCCACAGGGTTTTGGCTACACCTTC.

The chain joins TRBV28 to TRBJ2-3; D is undetermined. Germline values: CDR1 MDHEN, CDR2 SYDVKM. The V end was cut by 1 base, the J end by 6 bases, with 8 bases between. The CDR3 runs 13 residues. The CDR3 nucleotides read TGTGCCAGCAGTTTATTAGGGTACGATACGCAGTATTTT. Translated: CASSLLGYDTQYF.

This clone showed up many times. The chain employs TRBV11-3 and TRBJ1-5; perhaps TRBD1 as D (5 bases). V lost 3 bases to trimming and J lost 4 bases, with 19 bases between them. CDR3 length: 17 amino acids. In germline, CDR1 is SGHNT, CDR2 YENEEA. The CDR3 loop reads CASSLQGGPSENQPQHF. CDR3 coding DNA: TGTGCCAGCAGCTTGCAGGGAGGGCCTAGTGAAAATCAGCCCCAGCATTTT.

In its sample, this clone is medium-sized (0.01 to 0.1%). V and J are TRBV12-5 and TRBJ1-5; TRBD1 might be the D (6 bases). Looked up from germline, CDR1 is LGHNT and CDR2 is FRNRAP. The CDR3 contains 14 residues. The CDR3 nucleotides read TGTGCCAGCGTAAAGGGGGTGACAGGTCAGCCCCAGCATTTT. It codes for CASVKGVTGQPQHF.

There are many counts of this clone. V usage is TRBV11-3 and J usage is TRBJ1-5; D is ambiguous. Trimming removed 0 bases at V and 5 bases at J, with 8 bases between. Looked up from germline, CDR1 is SGHNT and CDR2 is YENEEA. The CDR3 spans 14 residues. CDR3 amino acids: CASSLEVRYQPQHF. The CDR3 DNA is TGTGCCAGCAGCTTAGAGGTCAGATATCAGCCCCAGCATTTT.

Only a few counts were recorded for this clone. The chain recombines TRBV6-8 with TRBJ2-3; possibly TRBD2 for D (6 bases). The CDR3 spans 14 residues. In germline, CDR1 is MNHGY, CDR2 SAAAGT. V lost 7 bases, J lost 1 base, and 12 bases lay in between. The CDR3 loop is CASTLAEGTDTQYF. CDR3 nucleotide sequence: TGTGCCAGCACATTAGCGGAGGGCACAGATACGCAGTATTTT.

The sample holds a few counts of this clone. V gene TRBV10-3 combines with J gene TRBJ2-2; 9 nucleotides agree with TRBD1. There are 15 residues in the CDR3. With V trimmed by 2 bases and J by 6 bases, 4 bases remained unmatched. In germline, CDR1 is ENHRY, CDR2 SYGVKD. In DNA, the CDR3 is TGTGCCATCAGTGAGCCGGGACAGGGAGCCGGGGAGCTGTTTTTT. This translates into CAISEPGQGAGELFF.

J is TRBJ2-2 and V is TRBV28, with D uncertain. The CDR3 totals 15 residues. The V and J ends lost 2 bases and 8 bases respectively, with 15 bases between them. Germline V CDR1 and CDR2: MDHEN, SYDVKM. In nucleotides, the CDR3 is TGTGCCAGCAGTTTAACCCCCGGGTATAGGGGGGAGCTGTTTTTT. Translating gives CASSLTPGYRGELFF.

The chain combines TRBV19 with TRBJ2-1; TRBD2 agrees at 7 bases. Germline V gives CDR1 LNHDA, CDR2 SQIVND (reference sequence). V shed 4 bases, J shed 9 bases, and the junction held 18 bases outside the gene matches. The CDR3 totals 17 residues. The CDR3 region is CASSTQGNGGSFSEQFF. CDR3 in DNA: TGTGCCAGTAGTACCCAAGGGAACGGGGGGTCCTTCAGTGAGCAGTTCTTC.

The chain uses TRBV28 and TRBJ1-5, with D uncertain. The germline V and J ends were trimmed by 5 bases and 11 bases, with 25 bases remaining between them. Looked up from germline, CDR1 is MDHEN and CDR2 is SYDVKM. This CDR3 has 16 residues. The CDR3, as DNA: TGTGCCAGCAGTGGTCCGGGATTTGTTGCTTTGGTGGCCCAGCATTTT. The encoded protein is CASSGPGFVALVAQHF.

CDR3 in DNA: TGTGCCAGCACCGCTATTGGGGGACTAGCGGGAGGGCCTGATCAAAATGAGCAGTTCTTC. The encoded protein is CASTAIGGLAGGPDQNEQFF. The chain carries TRBV9 and TRBJ2-1; TRBD2 agrees at 16 bases. V lost 6 bases and J lost 7; bases outside the gene matches: 19. The V gene's germline CDR1 is SGDLS and CDR2 YYNGEE. This CDR3 contains 20 residues.

This chain links TRBV23-1 with TRBJ2-3; D might be TRBD2 (6 bases). TRBV23-1 is given ORF status, its function remaining uncertain. CDR3 size: 15 residues. V was cut by 6 bases and J by 3 bases, with 16 bases left in between. The CDR3 DNA reads TGCGCCAGCAGCCAAGCCCTACTAGCAACAGATACGCAGTATTTT. Residues: CASSQALLATDTQYF.

V is TRBV18 and J is TRBJ2-5; tentatively, D is TRBD1 (5 bases). The CDR3 extends over 15 amino acids. The germline V gene encodes CDR1 KGHSH and CDR2 LQKENI. V was clipped by 3 bases and J by 4 bases, with 15 bases between them. CDR3 residues: CASSPTDSPGETQYF. The CDR3 coding sequence is TGTGCCAGCTCACCCACCGACAGTCCGGGAGAGACCCAGTACTTC. Full variable domain (remainder filled in from reference TRBV18 and TRBJ2-5): NAGVMQNPRHLVRRRGQEARLRCSPMKGHSHVYWYRQLPEEGLKFMVYLQKENIIDESGMPKERFSAEFPKEGPSILRIQQVVRGDSAAYFCASSPTDSPGETQYFGPGTRLLVL.

The chain is built from TRBV19 and TRBJ1-1; weak D call: TRBD1 (6 bases). This CDR3 has 16 residues. Trimming took off 3 bases at V and 1 base at J, with 15 bases between the two ends. Germline V gene data show CDR1 as LNHDA and CDR2 as SQIVND (reference sequence). The CDR3 sequence: CASSMTPGHPNTEAFF. The CDR3 nucleotides read TGTGCCAGTAGTATGACCCCGGGACACCCGAACACTGAAGCTTTCTTT.

This clone is categorized as medium-sized. This chain's CDR3 is CASSIVLYSNQPQHF. The CDR3 nucleotides read TGTGCCAGTAGTATAGTTCTGTATAGCAATCAGCCCCAGCATTTT. The V gene is TRBV19, the J gene TRBJ1-5; D gene ambiguous. Germline V lookup: CDR1 LNHDA, CDR2 SQIVND (reference sequence). The CDR3 runs 15 residues. V lost 1 base and J lost 0, with 7 bases in between.

The CDR3 loop is CASSFSPGQSYGYTF. The CDR3 DNA follows: TGTGCCAGCAGCTTCTCTCCGGGACAGTCCTATGGCTACACCTTC. The gene calls are TRBV6-8 and TRBJ1-2; TRBD1 matches at 7 bases. The CDR3 length is 15 residues. Trimming at V came to 6 bases and at J to 4 bases, leaving 11 bases not matched to a gene. CDR1 is MNHGY and CDR2 is SAAAGT in the germline V gene.

This CDR3 reads CASSIPRAETQYF. The DNA of the CDR3 is TGTGCCAGCAGCATCCCAAGGGCAGAGACCCAGTACTTC. V is TRBV7-2 and J is TRBJ2-5; D remains ambiguous. CDR3 size: 13 residues. The germline CDR1 and CDR2 sequences are SGHTA and FQGNSA. Deletions cut 5 bases from V and 4 bases from J, with 11 bases between. The whole variable domain, filled in from reference TRBV7-2 and TRBJ2-5, reads GAGVSQSPSNKVTEKGKDVELRCDPISGHTALYWYRQSLGQGLEFLIYFQGNSAPDKSGLPSDRFSAERTGGSVSTLTIQRTQQEDSAVYLCASSIPRAETQYFGPGTRLLVL.

This chain links TRBV19 with TRBJ2-3; D gene ambiguous. Per the germline V gene, CDR1 is LNHDA and CDR2 is SQIVND (reference sequence). This CDR3 is built from 14 residues. Trimming took off 2 bases at V and 5 bases at J, with 11 bases between the two ends. The CDR3, as DNA: TGTGCCAGTAGTATAAATGGATTTGGAGATACGCAGTATTTT. Translation gives CASSINGFGDTQYF.

This chain uses TRBV18 with TRBJ2-7; D might be TRBD1 (6 bases). Germline V gene lookup returns CDR1 KGHSH and CDR2 LQKENI. This CDR3 comprises 15 residues. V was shortened by 2 bases and J by 0 bases, with 11 bases between the two germline ends. CDR3 in DNA: TGTGCCAGCTCACCAGGACAGTTACTCTCCTACGAGCAGTACTTC. Its translation: CASSPGQLLSYEQYF.

The chain couples TRBV28 to TRBJ2-3; 9 nucleotides line up with TRBD1. This CDR3 is 16 amino acids long. Germline V gene sequence: CDR1 MDHEN, CDR2 SYDVKM. The V gene end was trimmed by 1 base and the J gene end by 0 bases; junction bases not matched to a gene: 2. The CDR3 region is CASSLSGQGSTDTQYF. Here the CDR3 DNA reads TGTGCCAGCAGTTTATCGGGACAGGGTAGCACAGATACGCAGTATTTT.